This T cell receptor (beta chain) was documented in a study of T cell responses to AZD1222 COVID-19 vaccine. Sequenced by immunoSEQ multiplex PCR; TCRdb stores in-frame clones only, minus some. The sample has 140,000 to 150,000 clones; 85% to 95% are singletons. In regard to this clone: Its antigen remains unidentified.

Germline CDR1 reads SEHNR; CDR2 reads FQNEAQ (reference sequence). This CDR3 region has 15 residues. V lost 1 base and J 6 bases, leaving 16 bases between the germline ends. Study conclusions and caveats: The donor group comprised mostly white British people and more females; the analysis possibly underestimated clonal diversity. The breadth and depth of Spike-specific TCRs increased once two AZD1222 doses had been given.

This sample comprised peripheral blood, obtained after recovery from COVID-19. The V call is TRBV7-9, the J call TRBJ2-7; perhaps D is TRBD1 or TRBD2 (7 bases each). This TCR was sampled from an adult who had recovered from COVID-19. CDR3 bases: TGTGCCAGCAGCTTAGACGGCGGGAGACAGGGCGAGCAGTACTTC. Translating it yields CASSLDGGRQGEQYF.